What follows describes a single TCR beta chain. The antigen remains undetermined. The data belong to a study of early T cells in non-severe SARS-CoV-2 infection. Study-wide results and caveats: In VDJdb matching, anti-spike CD8 responses were favored while private and CD4 specificities went missing.

Germline V CDR1 and CDR2: DFQATT, SNEGSKA (reference sequence). V lost 5 bases, J lost 6 bases, and 8 bases stayed unmatched. CDR3 length: 14 residues. TCRdb fed the 5' RACE reads into MiXCR, producing one record per CDR3 protein. The table includes more than 95,000 distinct CDR3 sequences, about 15% detected once. The clonotype was recovered from an adult who was a healthcare worker with PCR-confirmed SARS-CoV-2 infection or an uninfected control (not recorded which). The sequenced material came from whole blood. The gene calls are TRBV20-1 and TRBJ2-2, with 8 nucleotides matching TRBD1. CDR3 protein: CSAAKDRASGELFF. CDR3 coding DNA: TGCAGTGCTGCTAAGGACAGGGCATCCGGGGAGCTGTTTTTT.